This TCR beta chain was sequenced for a study of blood T cell repertoires in COVID-19. Produced via immunoSEQ multiplex PCR; TCRdb's table is partial and in-frame only. Among around 67,000 clones listed, around 80% were seen once. Germline V gene lookup returns CDR1 SGHTA and CDR2 FQGTGA. The length of the CDR3 is 15 residues. V lost 5 bases, J lost 3 bases, and 5 bases stayed unmatched. The gene calls are TRBV7-3 and TRBJ2-2, with 8 bases lining up with TRBD2. The TCR sequence derives from a man aged 50-59 years with active COVID-19. The source material was peripheral blood. CDR3 in amino acids: CASSRGLADTGELFF. In DNA form, the CDR3 reads TGTGCCAGCAGCCGTGGACTAGCTGACACCGGGGAGCTGTTTTTT.